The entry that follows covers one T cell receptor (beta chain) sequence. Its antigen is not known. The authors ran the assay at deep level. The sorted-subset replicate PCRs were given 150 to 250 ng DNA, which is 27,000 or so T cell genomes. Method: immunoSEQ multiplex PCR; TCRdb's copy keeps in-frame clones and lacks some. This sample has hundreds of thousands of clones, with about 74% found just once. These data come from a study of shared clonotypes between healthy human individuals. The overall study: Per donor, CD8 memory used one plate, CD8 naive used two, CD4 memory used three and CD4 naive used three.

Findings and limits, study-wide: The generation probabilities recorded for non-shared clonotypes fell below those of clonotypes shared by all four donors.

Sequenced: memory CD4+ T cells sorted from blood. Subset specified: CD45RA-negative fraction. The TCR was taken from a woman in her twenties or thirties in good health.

In DNA form, the CDR3 reads TGTGCCAGCAGCAAAAACCGGGACAGGGTTTCCGAGCAGTACTTC. Translated, it gives CASSKNRDRVSEQYF. The V and J genes are TRBV21-1 and TRBJ2-7; the table's TRBD1 call for D was not verified on the DNA. TRBV21-1 represents a pseudogene. The CDR3 length is 15 residues.